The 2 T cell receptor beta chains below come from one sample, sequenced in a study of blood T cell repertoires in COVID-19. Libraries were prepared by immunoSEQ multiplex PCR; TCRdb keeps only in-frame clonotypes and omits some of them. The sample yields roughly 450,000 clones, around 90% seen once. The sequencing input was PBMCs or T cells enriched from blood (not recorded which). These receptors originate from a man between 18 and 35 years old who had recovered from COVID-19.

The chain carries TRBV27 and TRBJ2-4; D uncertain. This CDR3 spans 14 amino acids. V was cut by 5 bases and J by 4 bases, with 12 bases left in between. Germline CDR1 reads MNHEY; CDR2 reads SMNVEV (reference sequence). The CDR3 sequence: CASSPSVPKNIQYF. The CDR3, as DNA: TGTGCCAGCAGTCCGAGCGTGCCTAAAAACATTCAGTACTTC.

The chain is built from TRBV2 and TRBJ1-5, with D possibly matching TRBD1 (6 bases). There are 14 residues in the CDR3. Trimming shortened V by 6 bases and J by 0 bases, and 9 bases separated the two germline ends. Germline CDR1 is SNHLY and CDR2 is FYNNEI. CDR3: CASSEGDSNQPQHF. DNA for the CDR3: TGTGCCAGCAGCGAGGGGGATAGCAATCAGCCCCAGCATTTT.